The next 18 T cell receptor beta chains were all read from a single sample in a study of blood T cells in healthy people across ages. Then a second PCR, running about 6 to 11 cycles, was carried out with a sample-barcoded 5' primer and a J-beta primer mix. TCRdb re-analysed the 5' RACE reads in MiXCR, keeping a single row per CDR3 protein. This sample has roughly 1,300,000 distinct CDR3 sequences, with approximately 59% found just once. Sequencing was performed on blood. These receptors came from a man between 18 and 35 years old in good health.

The chain links TRBV20-1 to TRBJ2-7; 7 bases line up with TRBD1. The CDR3 is 15 residues long. The V gene's germline CDR1 is DFQATT and CDR2 SNEGSKA (reference sequence). V shed 1 base and J 2 bases; nucleotides not matched to a gene: 8. The CDR3: CSARVIRTGPYEQYF. In DNA, the CDR3 is TGCAGTGCTAGAGTTATTCGGACAGGCCCCTACGAGCAGTACTTC.

This chain uses TRBV7-9 with TRBJ1-2; D remains ambiguous. The germline V gene has CDR1 SEHNR and CDR2 FQNEAQ (reference sequence). Trimming removed 5 bases from V and 8 bases from J, with 21 bases in between. The CDR3 is 15 residues long. The CDR3 DNA follows: TGTGCCAGCAGCCCAAGGGCTCCGGTTTTGTGGGGCTACACCTTC. Its protein is CASSPRAPVLWGYTF. The full variable domain, completed using reference TRBV7-9 and TRBJ1-2, is DTGVSQNPRHKITKRGQNVTFRCDPISEHNRLYWYRQTLGQGPEFLTYFQNEAQLEKSRLLSDRFSAERPKGSFSTLEIQRTEQGDSAMYLCASSPRAPVLWGYTFGSGTRLTVV.

The rearrangement joins TRBV21-1 to TRBJ2-1; the table's D gene call, TRBD2, was not cross checked with the DNA. TRBV21-1 is listed as a pseudogene. This CDR3 has 21 amino acids. Here the CDR3 reads CASSKKIGLAGGRSSYNEQFF. CDR3 nucleotide sequence: TGTGCCAGCAGCAAAAAGATCGGACTAGCGGGAGGCCGGAGCTCCTACAATGAGCAGTTCTTC.

This sequence joins TRBV20-1 and TRBJ1-6; 7 bases fit TRBD1. The CDR3 covers 14 residues. The germline V gene encodes CDR1 DFQATT and CDR2 SNEGSKA (reference sequence). Trimming cost V 6 bases and J 9 bases; bases outside gene matches: 11. The chain's CDR3 is CSARSGTETSPLHF. The CDR3 DNA is TGCAGTGCCAGGTCTGGGACAGAAACTTCACCCCTCCACTTT.

The gene calls are TRBV4-2 and TRBJ1-2, with D unresolved. This CDR3 has 16 residues. Trimming left V 2 bases short and J 0 bases short, with 13 bases between. The germline V gene encodes CDR1 LGHNA and CDR2 YNFKEQ. This chain's CDR3 is CASSQPRYRTNYGYTF. In DNA, the CDR3 is TGTGCCAGCAGCCAACCTCGGTATCGGACTAACTATGGCTACACCTTC.

The chain is built from TRBV27 and TRBJ2-3, with a possible D match to TRBD2 (6 bases). Germline values: CDR1 MNHEY, CDR2 SMNVEV (reference sequence). With 9 bases removed from V and 5 bases from J, the gap between germline ends came to 21 bases. The CDR3 length is 15 residues. The DNA for the CDR3 is TGTGCCAGTTCCCGCTACCGGGACTTTAAAGATACGCAGTATTTT. Amino acids: CASSRYRDFKDTQYF.

This chain uses TRBV12-5 with TRBJ1-5; D gene ambiguous. This CDR3 is 15 amino acids long. The V gene lost 0 bases and the J gene lost 4 bases, with 10 bases spanning the gap. CDR1 is LGHNT and CDR2 is FRNRAP in the germline V gene. CDR3 bases: TGTGCTAGTGGTTTGGTCAGTGGTGGGAATCAGCCCCAGCATTTT. Translating it yields CASGLVSGGNQPQHF.

As for this clonotype: One end of the junction fails to match germline, which may point to a read error. The chain uses TRBV29-1 and TRBJ2-1; TRBD1 matches at 10 bases. CDR3 size: 16 residues. In germline, CDR1 is SQVTM, CDR2 ANQGSEA. CDR3 in amino acids: CSVEGETGGSCNEQFF. DNA of the CDR3: TGCAGCGTTGAGGGGGAGACAGGGGGCTCCTGCAATGAGCAGTTCTTC.

The chain has TRBV7-9 and TRBJ1-1; D unresolved. The CDR3 consists of 14 residues. The germline CDR1 and CDR2 sequences are SEHNR and FQNEAQ (reference sequence). With 0 bases removed from V and 1 base from J, the gap between germline ends came to 6 bases. CDR3 amino acids: CASSLANRNTEAFF. The CDR3 DNA is TGTGCCAGCAGCTTAGCGAATAGGAACACTGAAGCTTTCTTT.

There are a few counts of this clonotype. The gene calls are TRBV5-1 and TRBJ2-3, with 8 bases lining up with TRBD1. J was trimmed by 3 bases and V by 4 bases; bases with no gene match: 7. CDR1 is SGHRS and CDR2 is YFSETQ in the germline V gene. The CDR3 length is 15 residues. The CDR3 DNA follows: TGCGCCAGCAGCGGAGACAGGGGAGGTACAGATACGCAGTATTTT. The encoded protein is CASSGDRGGTDTQYF.

The table lists this clonotype with a count of one. The rearrangement joins TRBV28 to TRBJ2-3; 7 nucleotides agree with TRBD1. The J segment lost 2 bases and the V segment lost 4 bases, leaving 12 bases of the junction unmatched. CDR1 and CDR2 from the germline V gene are MDHEN and SYDVKM. The CDR3 contains 17 residues. CDR3 amino acids: CASSYQPGTVDTDTQYF. In DNA form, the CDR3 reads TGTGCCAGCAGTTATCAACCCGGGACAGTGGACACAGATACGCAGTATTTT.

With respect to this clonotype: The junction and the germline gene differ at one end; a read error may be behind it. The rearrangement uses TRBV11-1 and TRBJ1-2; D is perhaps TRBD1 (5 bases). Per the germline V gene, CDR1 is SGHAT and CDR2 is FQDESV (reference sequence). This CDR3 is built from 13 residues. The chain's CDR3 is CASSFRQLYSYTF. The CDR3 bases are TGTGCCAGCAGCTTCCGACAGCTCTATAGCTACACCTTC.

This clonotype came up a few times. J is TRBJ2-4 and V is TRBV4-1; no firm D call. V was clipped by 5 bases and J by 8 bases, with 22 bases between them. The CDR3 has 16 amino acids. CDR1 MGHRA and CDR2 YSYEKL come from the germline V gene. The CDR3 is CASSDLRKGRADIQYF. CDR3 nucleotide sequence: TGCGCCAGCAGCGACTTGCGAAAGGGCCGTGCGGACATTCAGTACTTC.

This clonotype appeared a single time. CDR3 protein: CASSHVVNSGSTEAFF. CDR3 nucleotides: TGCGCCAGCAGCCACGTTGTGAATTCAGGGTCCACTGAAGCTTTCTTT. The chain is built from TRBV4-1 and TRBJ1-1; tentative D call: TRBD1 (5 bases). Germline CDR1 reads MGHRA; CDR2 reads YSYEKL. This CDR3 has 16 amino acids. With 3 bases removed from V and 4 bases from J, the gap between germline ends came to 18 bases.

J is TRBJ1-2 and V is TRBV7-8, with D perhaps matching TRBD1 (6 bases). The V end lost 1 base, the J end lost 7 bases, and 7 bases lay between the germline ends. Germline V gene lookup returns CDR1 SGHVS and CDR2 FQNEAQ. This CDR3 is built from 12 residues. The CDR3 sequence is CASSLEQGGYTF. As DNA, the CDR3 is TGTGCCAGCAGCTTAGAACAGGGTGGCTACACCTTC. The full variable domain, in which reference TRBV7-8 and TRBJ1-2 provide the parts outside the CDR3, is GAGVSQSPRYKVAKRGQDVALRCDPISGHVSLFWYQQALGQGPEFLTYFQNEAQLDKSGLPSDRFFAERPEGSVSTLKIQRTQQEDSAVYLCASSLEQGGYTFGSGTRLTVV.

The V and J genes are TRBV28 and TRBJ2-3, with a possible D match to TRBD2 (5 bases). This CDR3 region has 15 residues. Looked up from germline, CDR1 is MDHEN and CDR2 is SYDVKM. V gave up 4 bases and J gave up 6 bases, with 17 bases separating them. CDR3 amino acids: CASSSPSLGSDTQYF. For the CDR3, the DNA is TGTGCCAGCAGTTCTCCTAGCTTGGGATCGGATACGCAGTATTTT.

There are a few counts of this clonotype. The V and J genes are TRBV4-1 and TRBJ2-1, with 7 bases identical to TRBD2. Per the germline V gene, CDR1 is MGHRA and CDR2 is YSYEKL. The CDR3 consists of 15 residues. J lost 0 bases, V lost 2 bases, and 1 base had no gene match. Written as DNA, the CDR3 is TGCGCCAGCAGCCAAAGCGGGAACTCCTACAATGAGCAGTTCTTC. It translates to CASSQSGNSYNEQFF.

V usage is TRBV3-1 and J usage is TRBJ2-1; 11 nucleotides align to TRBD2. The CDR3 has 20 residues. The germline gives CDR1 LGHDT, CDR2 YNNKEL (reference sequence). J was trimmed by 9 bases and V by 0 bases; bases with no gene match: 19. Here the CDR3 reads CASSQDRYGEGSSGRAEQFF. CDR3 DNA sequence: TGTGCCAGCAGCCAAGATAGGTATGGGGAAGGTAGTAGCGGGAGGGCTGAGCAGTTCTTC.